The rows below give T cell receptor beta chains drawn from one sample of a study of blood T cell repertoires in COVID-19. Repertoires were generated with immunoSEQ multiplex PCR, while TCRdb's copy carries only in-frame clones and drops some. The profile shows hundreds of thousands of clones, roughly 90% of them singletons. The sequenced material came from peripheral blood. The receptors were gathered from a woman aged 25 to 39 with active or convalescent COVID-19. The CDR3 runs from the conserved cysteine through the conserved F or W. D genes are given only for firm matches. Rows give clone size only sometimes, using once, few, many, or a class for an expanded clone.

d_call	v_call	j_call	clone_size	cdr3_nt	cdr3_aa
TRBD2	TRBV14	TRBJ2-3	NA	TGTGCCAGCAGCCCACTAGCGGGGATAAGCACAGATACGCAGTATTTT	CASSPLAGISTDTQYF
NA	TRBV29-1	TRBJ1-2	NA	TGCAGCGTTGACCGGGACTTGAATGGCTACACCTTC	CSVDRDLNGYTF
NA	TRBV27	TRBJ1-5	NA	TGTGCCAGCAGTTTATGGGCGGGAGGGGGTCAGCCCCAGCATTTT	CASSLWAGGGQPQHF
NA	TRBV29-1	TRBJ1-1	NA	TGCAGCGTTTCTGGTCACAGCTTGAACACTGAAGCTTTCTTT	CSVSGHSLNTEAFF
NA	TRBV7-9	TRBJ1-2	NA	TGTGCCAGCAGCCCGACGCAGGGTGGTGGCTACACCTTC	CASSPTQGGGYTF
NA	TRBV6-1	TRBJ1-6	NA	TGTGCCAGCAGTGAAGCGCGAAATTCACCCCTCCACTTT	CASSEARNSPLHF
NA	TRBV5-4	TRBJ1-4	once	TGTGCCAGCGGGTCCTTGGGAGGGAGTAATGAAAAACTGTTTTTT	CASGSLGGSNEKLFF
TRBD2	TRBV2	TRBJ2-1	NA	TGTGCCAGCAGGGGTTCAGTTAGCGGGAGTTACAATGAGCAGTTCTTC	CASRGSVSGSYNEQFF
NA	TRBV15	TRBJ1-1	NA	TGTGCCACCACCCAAATCCAGGGTCTGCGTGTGACTGAAGCTTTCTTT	CATTQIQGLRVTEAFF
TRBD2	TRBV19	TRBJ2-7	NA	TGTGCCAGTAGTTCTCCCGGGACTAGCGGGCTCTACGAGCAGTACTTC	CASSSPGTSGLYEQYF
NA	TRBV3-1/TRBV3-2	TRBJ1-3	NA	TGTGCCAGCCAGGGCAAGGGAAAGTCTGGAAACACCATATATTTT	CASQGKGKSGNTIYF
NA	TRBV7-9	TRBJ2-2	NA	TGTGCCAGCAGTAATTGGGACACATCGAACACCGGGGAGCTGTTTTTT	CASSNWDTSNTGELFF
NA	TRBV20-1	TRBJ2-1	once	TGCAGTGCTAGTCCACTTAGCGCAAACAATGAGCAGTTCTTC	CSASPLSANNEQFF
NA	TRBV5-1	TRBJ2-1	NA	TGCGCCAGCAGCCAACAGAACCCCCACAATGAGCAGTTCTTC	CASSQQNPHNEQFF
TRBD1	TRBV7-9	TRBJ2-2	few	TGTGCCAGCAGCTTGTCCGCAGGGGGGAACACCGGGGAGCTGTTTTTT	CASSLSAGGNTGELFF
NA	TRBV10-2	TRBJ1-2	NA	TGCGCCAGCAGTGAGAATAGTGGCTACACCTTC	CASSENSGYTF
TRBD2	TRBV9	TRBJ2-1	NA	TGTGCCAGCAGCGCATTAGGGACTAGCGGACTATACAATGAGCAGTTCTTC	CASSALGTSGLYNEQFF
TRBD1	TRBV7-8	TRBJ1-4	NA	TGTGCCAGCAGCTTAGCGGGACAGGGTTATGAAAAACTGTTTTTT	CASSLAGQGYEKLFF
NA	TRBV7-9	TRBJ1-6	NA	TGTGCCAGCAGTTCAACGAGTATCAATAATTCACCCCTCCACTTT	CASSSTSINNSPLHF
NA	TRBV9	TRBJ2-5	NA	TGTGCCAGCAGCCCGGGGAGCGGCATCTCCCAAGAGACCCAGTACTTC	CASSPGSGISQETQYF
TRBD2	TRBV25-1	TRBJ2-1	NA	TGTGCCAGCAGCCCAAAGTGGCGGGGGGGCCCTTACAATGAGCAGTTCTTC	CASSPKWRGGPYNEQFF
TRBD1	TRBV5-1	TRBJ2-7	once	TGCGCCAGCAGCTGGGGACAGGGATCTGGCGAGCAGTACTTC	CASSWGQGSGEQYF
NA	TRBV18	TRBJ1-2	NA	TGTGCCAGCTCCCAGAAGTCCCAGGCAGCCTATGGCTACACCTTC	CASSQKSQAAYGYTF
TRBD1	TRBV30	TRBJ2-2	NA	TGTGCCTGGAGTCAGGGGGCAGCCGGGGAGCTGTTTTTT	CAWSQGAAGELFF
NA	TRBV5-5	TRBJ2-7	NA	TGTGCCAGCAGCTTGAACGAGGCGGGCTCCTACGAGCAGTACTTC	CASSLNEAGSYEQYF
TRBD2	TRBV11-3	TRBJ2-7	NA	TGTGCCAGCAGCTTACTAAGCGGGACTAGCTACGAGCAGTACTTC	CASSLLSGTSYEQYF
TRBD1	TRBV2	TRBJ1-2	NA	TGTGCCAGCAGTGAGGGGACAGTCTATGGCTACACCTTC	CASSEGTVYGYTF
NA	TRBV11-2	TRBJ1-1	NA	TGTGCCAGCAGTCCTCAGGGGAGTGCCACTGAAGCTTTCTTT	CASSPQGSATEAFF
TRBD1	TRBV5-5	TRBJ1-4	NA	TGTGCCAGCAGCCAAGGGGGCGGCCCGAAAGAACTGTTTTTT	CASSQGGGPKELFF
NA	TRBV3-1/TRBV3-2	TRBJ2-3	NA	TGTGCCAGCAGCCAAGCGTTGGGGGCGAGCACAGATACGCAGTATTTT	CASSQALGASTDTQYF
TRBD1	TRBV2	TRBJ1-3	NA	TGTGCCAGCAGTGAATGGGGACAGGGGGCATACACCATATATTTT	CASSEWGQGAYTIYF
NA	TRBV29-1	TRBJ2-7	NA	TGCAGCGTCGGACAGAAGTACGAGCAGTACTTC	CSVGQKYEQYF
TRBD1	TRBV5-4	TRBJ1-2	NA	TGTGCCAGCAGCCATCGGACAGGGACTAACTATGGCTACACCTTC	CASSHRTGTNYGYTF
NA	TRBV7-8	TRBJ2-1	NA	TGTGCCAGCAGCTTAGTGGTATTCCAGGCTCTCAATGAGCAGTTCTTC	CASSLVVFQALNEQFF
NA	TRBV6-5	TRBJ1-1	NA	TGTGCCAGCAGCCCCCTGATCGGGGACACTGAAGCTTTCTTT	CASSPLIGDTEAFF
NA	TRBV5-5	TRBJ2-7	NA	TGTGCCAGCAGCTTGGAAGCGGTCCGCTCCTACGAGCAGTACTTC	CASSLEAVRSYEQYF
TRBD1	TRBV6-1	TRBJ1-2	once	TGTGCCAGCAGTGAATTCAGGACAGGGGACTATGGCTACACCTTC	CASSEFRTGDYGYTF
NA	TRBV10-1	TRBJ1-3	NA	TGCGCCAGGAATGAACGGGTAAACTCTGGAAACACCATATATTTT	CARNERVNSGNTIYF
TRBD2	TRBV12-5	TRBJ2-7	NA	TGTGCTAGCCGGGGGGATTTCTCCTACGAGCAGTACTTC	CASRGDFSYEQYF
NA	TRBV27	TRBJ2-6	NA	TGTGCCAGCAGATCATGGGGGCCTGGGGCCAACGTCCTGACTTTC	CASRSWGPGANVLTF
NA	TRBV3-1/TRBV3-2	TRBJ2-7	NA	TGTGCCAGCAGCCAAGATCGCAGCGGACAGCAGTACTTC	CASSQDRSGQQYF
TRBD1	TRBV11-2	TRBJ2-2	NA	TGTGCCAGCAGCTCCCGACAGGGGGCCGGGGAGCTGTTTTTT	CASSSRQGAGELFF
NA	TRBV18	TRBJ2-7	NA	TGTGCCAGCTCCCAGAGGGGGGGGCGGTACGAGCAGTACTTC	CASSQRGGRYEQYF
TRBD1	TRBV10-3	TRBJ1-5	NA	TGTGCCTCCAGACAGGGTGGCAATCAGCCCCAGCATTTT	CASRQGGNQPQHF
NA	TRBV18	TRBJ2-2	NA	TGTGCCAGCTCTCTCACAAAACCAAACACCGGGGAGCTGTTTTTT	CASSLTKPNTGELFF
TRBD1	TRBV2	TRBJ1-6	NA	TGTGCCAGCCGGCAGGGGGCGGGTTCACCCCTCCACTTT	CASRQGAGSPLHF
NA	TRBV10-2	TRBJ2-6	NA	TGCGCCAGCAGTGAGAGGGGATCTGGGGCCAACGTCCTGACTTTC	CASSERGSGANVLTF
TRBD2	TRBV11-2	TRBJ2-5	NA	TGTGCCAGCAGCTTAGTTCGCGGGGGGGCGGGGACCCAGTACTTC	CASSLVRGGAGTQYF
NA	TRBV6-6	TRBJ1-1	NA	TGTGCCAGCAGTTACTTGAACATGAACACTGAAGCTTTCTTT	CASSYLNMNTEAFF
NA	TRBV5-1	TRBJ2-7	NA	TGCGCCAGCAGCTTGGAGGGGAACTCCTACGAGCAGTACTTC	CASSLEGNSYEQYF
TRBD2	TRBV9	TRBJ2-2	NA	TGTGCCAGCAGCGTAGATCCTAGCGGGAGTTATAGCGGGGAGCTGTTTTTT	CASSVDPSGSYSGELFF
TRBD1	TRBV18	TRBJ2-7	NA	TGTGCCAGCTCAACCCGGACAGGTACTGACGAGCAGTACTTC	CASSTRTGTDEQYF
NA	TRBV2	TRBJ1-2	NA	TGTGCCAACTCAATCGACAGGTCGCGAGGGGGCTACACCTTC	CANSIDRSRGGYTF
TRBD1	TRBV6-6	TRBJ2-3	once	TGTGCCAGCGAGGGACAGTGGGGGGATACGCAGTATTTT	CASEGQWGDTQYF
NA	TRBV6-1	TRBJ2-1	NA	TGTGCCAGCAGTGAGTTTACAGGTAACAATGAGCAGTTCTTC	CASSEFTGNNEQFF
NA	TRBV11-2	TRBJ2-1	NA	TGTGCCAGCAGCTTAGGCGGGCCCGTCTCCTACAATGAGCAGTTCTTC	CASSLGGPVSYNEQFF
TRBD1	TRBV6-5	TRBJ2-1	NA	TGTGCCAGCAGTTCAGGGGGTACCTACAATGAGCAGTTCTTC	CASSSGGTYNEQFF
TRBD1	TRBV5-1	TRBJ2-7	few	TGCGCCAGCAGTCCCGGGACAGCTTCCTACGAGCAGTACTTC	CASSPGTASYEQYF
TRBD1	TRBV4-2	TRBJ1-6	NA	TGTGCCAGCAGCCAAGCTGTGAGGGGGCCAACAAATTCACCCCTCCACTTT	CASSQAVRGPTNSPLHF